This TCR beta chain comes out of a study of cytomegalovirus exposure and HLA in healthy donors. Study-wide results and caveats: Using a false discovery rate of 0.05, a later analysis showed that some 16,000 TCR beta sequences were associated with HLA alleles.

Notes on this clone: Its specificity is unknown.

Germline-derived CDR1 and CDR2 are SNHLY and FYNNEI. The ends were cut back, 4 bases at V and 2 bases at J, with 8 bases in the middle. This CDR3 is built from 13 residues. The PCR employed 60 Vbeta primers together with 13 Jbeta primers. Libraries were prepared by immunoSEQ multiplex PCR; TCRdb keeps only in-frame clonotypes and omits some of them. The sample records fewer than 250,000 clones, about four fifths being singletons. The V gene is TRBV2, the J gene TRBJ1-1; maybe TRBD1 (5 bases). Material for sequencing was PBMCs. This TCR was recovered from a man aged 35-49 years in good health and CMV-seropositive. This CDR3 reads CASSGDSNTEAFF. For the CDR3, the DNA is TGTGCCAGCAGTGGCGACAGCAACACTGAAGCTTTCTTT.